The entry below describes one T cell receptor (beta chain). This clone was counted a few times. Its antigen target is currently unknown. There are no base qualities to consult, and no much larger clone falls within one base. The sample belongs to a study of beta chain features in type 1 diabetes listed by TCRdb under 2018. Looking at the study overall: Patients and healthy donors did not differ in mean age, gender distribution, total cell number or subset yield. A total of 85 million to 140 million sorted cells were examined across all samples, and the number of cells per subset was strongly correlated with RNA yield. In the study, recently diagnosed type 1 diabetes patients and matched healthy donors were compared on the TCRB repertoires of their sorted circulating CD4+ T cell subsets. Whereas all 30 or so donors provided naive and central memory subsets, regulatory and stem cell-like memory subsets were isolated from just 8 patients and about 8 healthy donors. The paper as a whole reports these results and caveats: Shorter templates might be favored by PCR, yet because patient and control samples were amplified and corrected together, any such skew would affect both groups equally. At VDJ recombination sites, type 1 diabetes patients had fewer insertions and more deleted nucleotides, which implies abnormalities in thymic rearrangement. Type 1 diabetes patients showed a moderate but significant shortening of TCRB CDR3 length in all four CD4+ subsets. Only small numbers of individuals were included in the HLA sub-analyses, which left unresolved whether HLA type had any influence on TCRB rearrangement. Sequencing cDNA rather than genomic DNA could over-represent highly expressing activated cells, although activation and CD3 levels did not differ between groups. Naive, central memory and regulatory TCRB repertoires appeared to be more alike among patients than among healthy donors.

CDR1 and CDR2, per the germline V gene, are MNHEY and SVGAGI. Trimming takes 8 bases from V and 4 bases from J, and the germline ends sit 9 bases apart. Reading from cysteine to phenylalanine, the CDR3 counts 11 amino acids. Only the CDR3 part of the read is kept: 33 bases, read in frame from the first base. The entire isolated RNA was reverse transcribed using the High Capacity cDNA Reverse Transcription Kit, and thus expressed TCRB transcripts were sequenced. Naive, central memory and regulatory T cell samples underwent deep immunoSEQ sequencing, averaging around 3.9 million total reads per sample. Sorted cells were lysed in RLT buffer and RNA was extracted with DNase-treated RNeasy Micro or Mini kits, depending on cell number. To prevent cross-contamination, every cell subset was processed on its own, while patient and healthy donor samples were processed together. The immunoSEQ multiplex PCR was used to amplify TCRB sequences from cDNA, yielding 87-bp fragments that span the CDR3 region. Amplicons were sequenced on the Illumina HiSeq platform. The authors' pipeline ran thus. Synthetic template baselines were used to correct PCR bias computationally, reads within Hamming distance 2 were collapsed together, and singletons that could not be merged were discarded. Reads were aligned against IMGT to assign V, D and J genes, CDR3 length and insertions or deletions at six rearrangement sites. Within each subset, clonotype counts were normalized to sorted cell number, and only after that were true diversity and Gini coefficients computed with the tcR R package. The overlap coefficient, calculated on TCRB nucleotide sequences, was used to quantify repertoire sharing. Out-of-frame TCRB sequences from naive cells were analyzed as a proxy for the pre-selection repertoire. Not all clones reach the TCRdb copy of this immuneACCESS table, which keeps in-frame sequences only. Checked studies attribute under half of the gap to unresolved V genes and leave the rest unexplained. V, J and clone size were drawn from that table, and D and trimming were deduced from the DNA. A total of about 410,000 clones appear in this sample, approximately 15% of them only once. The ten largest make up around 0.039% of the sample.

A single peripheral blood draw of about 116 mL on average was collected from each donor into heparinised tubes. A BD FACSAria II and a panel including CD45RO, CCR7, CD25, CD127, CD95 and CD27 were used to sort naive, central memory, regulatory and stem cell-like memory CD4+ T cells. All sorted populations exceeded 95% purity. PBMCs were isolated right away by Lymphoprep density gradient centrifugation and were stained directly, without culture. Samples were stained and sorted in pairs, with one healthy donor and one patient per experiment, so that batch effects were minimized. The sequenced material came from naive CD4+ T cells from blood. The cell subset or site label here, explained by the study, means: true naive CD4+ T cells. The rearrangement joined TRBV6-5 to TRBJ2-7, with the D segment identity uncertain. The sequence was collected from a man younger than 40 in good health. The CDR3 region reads CASSGGYEQYF. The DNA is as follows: TGTGCCAGCTCGGGCGGTTACGAGCAGTACTTC.